This TCR beta chain is drawn from a study of monozygotic twins with inflammatory bowel disease. No DNA is given; TCRdb re-called the 5' RACE reads and lists each CDR3 protein once. This listing includes some 400,000 distinct CDR3 sequences. Germline values: CDR1 SGHRS, CDR2 YFSETQ. This CDR3 has 15 amino acids. As regards this clonotype: Its antigen is unidentified.

Study-wide results and caveats: Compared with healthy co-twins, IBD patients showed reduced TCRbeta repertoire diversity by inverse Simpson. The existence of one strong signal or clonotype linked to IBD lacked support.

The V and J genes are TRBV5-1 and TRBJ1-1; TCRdb reports TRBD1, a call that lacks DNA to check it against. The TCR comes from a human donor with ulcerative colitis or Crohn's disease, or a healthy co-twin of an affected twin (not recorded which). Sequenced: blood. The CDR3 protein is CASSSVGQGGTEAFF.